This T cell receptor beta chain was sequenced in a study of shared clonotypes between healthy human individuals. The data were produced by immunoSEQ multiplex PCR, yet TCRdb's version contains in-frame clones alone and is incomplete. The sample contains a few million clones, 90% to 97% of which appear only once. This CDR3 is built from 17 residues. Source material: naive CD4+ T cells sorted from blood. Subset noted: CD45RA+ positively selected. The chain uses TRBV21-1 and TRBJ1-5. TRBV21-1 is described as a pseudogene. The TCR comes from a man between 18 and 35 years old in good health. CDR3 in DNA: TGTGCCAGCAGCACGAGAGGGTGTCATTTTAGCAATCAGCCCCAGCATTTT. It codes for CASSTRGCHFSNQPQHF.